The T cell receptor (beta chain) described here comes from a study of blood T cell repertoires in COVID-19. The table came from immunoSEQ multiplex PCR; TCRdb's copy has only in-frame clones and leaves some out. The sample lists about 300,000 clones, approximately 86% occurring once. V lost 7 bases, J lost 0 bases, and 9 bases stayed unmatched. Germline V gene sequence: CDR1 LNHDA, CDR2 SQIVND (reference sequence). This CDR3 region has 15 residues. J is TRBJ2-7 and V is TRBV19; TRBD2 aligns across 7 bases. The receptor was derived from a man between 18 and 29 years old with active or convalescent COVID-19. The sequenced material came from peripheral blood. The CDR3 DNA sequence: TGTGCCAGTAACCGCGCGGGGGAGAGCTCCTACGAGCAGTACTTC. Protein product: CASNRAGESSYEQYF.